This entry concerns a single T cell receptor (beta chain). The antigen is not known. The genomic DNA of each subset was split evenly across several immunoSEQ plates. When replicate PCRs were run on sorted subsets, they used around 200 ng DNA, 30,000 to 35,000 T cell genomes. The protocol was immunoSEQ multiplex PCR, while the TCRdb copy is restricted to in-frame clones and leaves out a portion. This table holds over a million clones, roughly 74% found once. The sample comes from a study of shared clonotypes between healthy human individuals. Germline trimming cut 6 bases from V and 0 bases from J; bases unmatched to any gene: 12. The CDR3 spans 18 residues. From germline, CDR1 is MDHEN and CDR2 SYDVKM. Points from the study as a whole: Relative to their counterparts shared across all four donors, non-shared clonotypes exhibited diminished generation probabilities. Investigators expected sequencing depth to affect clonotype sharing among donors.

The sequence was collected from a man aged 18 to 30 in good health. Some clones in this sample may be carry-over from other donors' samples. Sequenced material: memory CD4+ T cells from PBMCs. Subset specified: CD45RA-negative fraction. This chain uses TRBV28 with TRBJ2-3, with 10 bases lining up with TRBD2. The CDR3 protein is CASSAPRTSGPSTDTQYF. The CDR3 DNA is TGTGCCAGCAGCGCTCCCCGGACTAGCGGACCTAGCACAGATACGCAGTATTTT.